This TCR beta chain was retrieved from a study of cytomegalovirus exposure and HLA in healthy donors. General study findings and limits: No immune exposure information besides CMV serostatus was available.

As to this clone: The antigen is unknown.

PCR was performed using 60 Vbeta and 13 Jbeta primers. Assay: immunoSEQ multiplex PCR; the TCRdb copy retains only in-frame clones and omits some. Altogether around 25,000 clones are present, approximately 75% being singletons, with the ten largest covering approximately 4.9%. V lost 6 bases to trimming and J lost 10 bases, with 20 bases between them. This CDR3 has 14 amino acids. Sequenced material: PBMCs. The chain is built from TRBV5-3 and TRBJ2-1, with D maybe TRBD2 (5 bases). TRBV5-3 is known as an ORF, though its function is uncertain. This receptor was taken from a male donor in good health and CMV-seronegative. For the CDR3, the DNA is TGTGCCAGAATCCCTACCCCGGGGTCGGGCGAGCAGTTCTTC. This codes for CARIPTPGSGEQFF.